Following are 27 T cell receptor beta chains from one sample sequenced in a study of identical twins. From the 5' RACE reads, TCRdb called clonotypes with MiXCR, one entry per CDR3 protein. The repertoire holds 1.5 million to 2 million distinct CDR3 sequences, with about 31% as singletons. The source material was cord blood. Receptor source: a newborn girl in good health.

V is TRBV5-5 and J is TRBJ2-1, with 13 bases that match TRBD2. Germline V gives CDR1 SGHKS, CDR2 YYEKEE (reference sequence). CDR3 length: 17 residues. Trimming at V came to 1 base and at J to 2 bases, leaving 3 bases not matched to a gene. The CDR3, as DNA: TGTGCCAGCAGCTTGCTCGGGACTAGCGGGGCCTACAATGAGCAGTTCTTC. Amino acids: CASSLLGTSGAYNEQFF.

The chain is built from TRBV20-1 and TRBJ2-5; 9 nucleotides agree with TRBD1. V shed 4 bases and J 4 bases; nucleotides not matched to a gene: 7. This CDR3 comprises 14 residues. Germline CDR1 is DFQATT and CDR2 is SNEGSKA (reference sequence). CDR3 DNA: TGCAGTGCTACGGACAGGGGCATCACAGAGACCCAGTACTTC. As protein: CSATDRGITETQYF.

This clonotype was seen once. The gene calls are TRBV2 and TRBJ1-4, with a weak D call TRBD1 (6 bases). Germline V gene sequence: CDR1 SNHLY, CDR2 FYNNEI. V gave up 6 bases and J gave up 8 bases, with 16 bases separating them. The CDR3 is made up of 14 amino acids. The CDR3 is CASSEGGLGEKLFF. Here the CDR3 DNA reads TGTGCCAGCAGCGAGGGGGGGCTTGGGGAAAAACTGTTTTTT.

This clonotype was seen a handful of times. The J gene is TRBJ1-2, the V gene TRBV20-1; tentative D call: TRBD1 (6 bases). CDR3 length: 12 residues. Germline assignment: CDR1 DFQATT and CDR2 SNEGSKA (reference sequence). With 1 base removed from V and 6 bases from J, the gap between germline ends came to 9 bases. CDR3: CSARGRGHGYTF. CDR3 DNA sequence: TGCAGTGCTAGAGGCAGGGGCCATGGCTACACCTTC.

The sample holds many counts of this clonotype. The V and J genes are TRBV28 and TRBJ2-1; D is unresolved. Deletions cut 3 bases from V and 6 bases from J, with 9 bases between. Germline CDR1 is MDHEN and CDR2 is SYDVKM. The CDR3 sequence is 13 residues long. The CDR3, as DNA: TGTGCCAGCAGTTTGAAATTCCCCAATGAGCAGTTCTTC. It codes for CASSLKFPNEQFF.

This clonotype appeared many times. This chain uses TRBV7-2 with TRBJ2-4, with D uncertain. The germline gives CDR1 SGHTA, CDR2 FQGNSA. V dropped 3 bases and J dropped 0 bases, with 9 bases sitting between them. This CDR3 comprises 15 residues. For the CDR3, the DNA is TGTGCCAGCAGCTTGGGCTACCTAGCCAAAAACATTCAGTACTTC. This gives the protein CASSLGYLAKNIQYF. Based on the CDR3 plus reference TRBV7-2 and TRBJ2-4, the full variable domain is GAGVSQSPSNKVTEKGKDVELRCDPISGHTALYWYRQSLGQGLEFLIYFQGNSAPDKSGLPSDRFSAERTGGSVSTLTIQRTQQEDSAVYLCASSLGYLAKNIQYFGAGTRLSVL.

The chain is built from TRBV7-9 and TRBJ1-2, with D maybe TRBD1 (6 bases). The V end lost 4 bases, the J end lost 3 bases, and 24 bases lay between the germline ends. The germline V gene encodes CDR1 SEHNR and CDR2 FQNEAQ (reference sequence). CDR3 length: 18 amino acids. The CDR3 sequence: CASSSNPRDTARYYGYTF. CDR3 nucleotide sequence: TGTGCCAGCAGCTCAAATCCCAGGGACACCGCTCGCTACTATGGCTACACCTTC.

The chain joins TRBV29-1 to TRBJ2-2; 9 positions match TRBD1. The trim removed 4 bases at V and 7 bases at J, leaving 7 bases unmatched. Germline assignment: CDR1 SQVTM and CDR2 ANQGSEA. The CDR3 has 14 amino acids. For the CDR3, the DNA is TGCAGCGTTGGGACAGGGGCCGCGGTCGGGGAGCTGTTTTTT. This translates into CSVGTGAAVGELFF.

This sequence joins TRBV5-5 and TRBJ1-2; no reliable D call. Per the germline V gene, CDR1 is SGHKS and CDR2 is YYEKEE (reference sequence). Trimming left V 1 base short and J 4 bases short, with 8 bases between. The CDR3 spans 13 residues. CDR3: CASSLSSSYGYTF. The CDR3 nucleotides are TGTGCCAGCAGCTTGTCATCCAGCTATGGCTACACCTTC.

The chain combines TRBV7-2 with TRBJ1-3; D remains unclear. The V gene lost 5 bases and the J gene lost 0 bases, with 5 bases spanning the gap. Germline assignment: CDR1 SGHTA and CDR2 FQGNSA. This CDR3 comprises 13 residues. As DNA, the CDR3 is TGTGCCAGCAGCGTCCGCTCTGGAAACACCATATATTTT. This translates into CASSVRSGNTIYF.

On this clonotype itself: This sequence may be a read error, since a much larger clone differs from it by one base. The chain carries TRBV28 and TRBJ1-2; D remains ambiguous. The CDR3 runs 13 residues. Germline V gives CDR1 MDHEN, CDR2 SYDVKM. CDR3 in amino acids: CANSLSRTYGYTF. The CDR3 nucleotides are TGTGCCAACAGTTTATCCCGGACTTATGGCTACACCTTC.

This chain uses TRBV20-1 with TRBJ2-7; tentative D call: TRBD2 (6 bases). CDR1 and CDR2 (germline): DFQATT, SNEGSKA (reference sequence). V lost 7 bases, J lost 7 bases, and 20 bases lay in between. CDR3 length equals 13 residues. CDR3 in amino acids: CSVGGLYAGEQYF. The CDR3 DNA sequence: TGCAGTGTCGGAGGGCTCTACGCGGGAGAGCAGTACTTC.

The V call is TRBV4-2, the J call TRBJ1-1; D unresolved. V lost 0 bases to trimming and J lost 5 bases, with 10 bases between them. The V gene's germline CDR1 is LGHNA and CDR2 YNFKEQ. This CDR3 is 14 amino acids long. The CDR3 spells CASSQESDITEAFF. The CDR3 nucleotides are TGTGCCAGCAGCCAAGAAAGTGATATAACTGAAGCTTTCTTT.

This clonotype was picked up a small number of times. The genes are TRBV6-5 and TRBJ2-3, with 10 bases fitting TRBD2. The germline CDR1 and CDR2 sequences are MNHEY and SVGAGI. V trimming: 3 bases; J trimming: 5 bases; junction bases outside the gene matches: 5. CDR3 length: 15 amino acids. CDR3 amino acids: CASSYSAGGLDTQYF. DNA for the CDR3: TGTGCCAGCAGTTATTCAGCGGGAGGGCTAGATACGCAGTATTTT.

The chain links TRBV7-9 to TRBJ2-3; TRBD2 agrees at 11 bases. The CDR3 is made up of 17 amino acids. Germline lookup yields CDR1 SEHNR and CDR2 FQNEAQ (reference sequence). J gave up 5 bases and V 2 bases, and 9 bases lay outside the gene matches. The CDR3 nucleotides are TGTGCCAGCAGCTTACTAGCGGGAGGAAAGCGGAAAGATACGCAGTATTTT. This translates into CASSLLAGGKRKDTQYF.

CDR3 DNA sequence: TGCGCCAGCAGCTCCGGGACAGGGGGGGGCACTGAAGCTTTCTTT. This translates into CASSSGTGGGTEAFF. The chain is built from TRBV5-1 and TRBJ1-1, with 11 bases matching TRBD1. The junction had 5 bases not matched to a gene; V was cut back by 3 bases and J by 4 bases. This CDR3 has 15 residues. The V gene's germline CDR1 is SGHRS and CDR2 YFSETQ. Full variable domain (missing parts from reference TRBV5-1 and TRBJ1-1): KAGVTQTPRYLIKTRGQQVTLSCSPISGHRSVSWYQQTPGQGLQFLFEYFSETQRNKGNFPGRFSGRQFSNSRSEMNVSTLELGDSALYLCASSSGTGGGTEAFFGQGTRLTVV.

This clonotype turned up a few times. This chain connects TRBV7-8 to TRBJ2-1, with TRBD2 matching over 11 bases. The CDR3 consists of 20 residues. The V segment lost 3 bases and the J segment 7 bases; nucleotides outside the gene matches: 20. CDR1 is SGHVS and CDR2 is FQNEAQ in the germline V gene. This chain's CDR3 is CASSLSLRLAGGSPGNEQFF. CDR3 nucleotide sequence: TGTGCCAGCAGCTTGAGTCTTAGGCTAGCGGGAGGTTCGCCGGGGAATGAGCAGTTCTTC.

V is TRBV20-1 and J is TRBJ2-7, with D unresolved. Deletions cut 3 bases from V and 0 bases from J, with 12 bases between. CDR1 is DFQATT, CDR2 SNEGSKA, per germline (reference sequence). This CDR3 is built from 14 residues. The CDR3 here is CSASQRRSSYEQYF. DNA for the CDR3: TGCAGTGCTAGTCAGCGTAGGAGCTCCTACGAGCAGTACTTC.

The gene calls are TRBV3-1 and TRBJ1-2; TRBD1 matches at 12 bases. The CDR3 runs 14 residues. Germline-derived CDR1 and CDR2 are LGHDT and YNNKEL (reference sequence). The trim removed 2 bases at V and 8 bases at J, leaving 3 bases unmatched. This CDR3 is CASSQSGTGGGYTF. The CDR3 bases are TGTGCCAGCAGCCAATCCGGGACAGGGGGCGGCTACACCTTC.

The rearrangement links TRBV20-1 to TRBJ2-3; 13 positions agree with TRBD2. This CDR3 contains 14 residues. Trimming took 1 base from V and 12 from J; bases not matched to a gene: 7. CDR1 and CDR2 from the germline V gene are DFQATT and SNEGSKA (reference sequence). The DNA of the CDR3 is TGCAGTGCTAGAGTCGGGACTAGCGGGATCGCACAGTATTTT. It is translated as CSARVGTSGIAQYF.

This clonotype has a handful of counts. The chain uses TRBV20-1 and TRBJ2-1; 7 positions agree with TRBD2. The CDR3 totals 15 residues. J gave up 7 bases and V 5 bases, and 14 bases lay outside the gene matches. Germline V gives CDR1 DFQATT, CDR2 SNEGSKA (reference sequence). In DNA form, the CDR3 reads TGCAGTGCTGGAGGCGGGGGACGCTATCAGAATGAGCAGTTCTTC. The encoded protein is CSAGGGGRYQNEQFF.

This clonotype was observed a handful of times. This chain uses TRBV12-3 or TRBV12-4 with TRBJ2-5; 14 nucleotides agree with TRBD2. There are 19 residues in the CDR3. With 2 bases clipped from V and 0 bases from J, the junction kept 8 bases outside the gene matches. The CDR3 protein is CASSLRGLAGDPYQETQYF. The CDR3 nucleotides read TGTGCCAGCAGTTTACGGGGACTAGCGGGAGATCCGTACCAAGAGACCCAGTACTTC.

This clonotype has at least ten counts. This chain connects TRBV24-1 to TRBJ1-1; 8 nucleotides align to TRBD1. The CDR3 contains 16 residues. Germline CDR1 reads KGHDR; CDR2 reads SFDVKD. The V segment lost 3 bases and the J segment 2 bases; nucleotides outside the gene matches: 7. Here the CDR3 reads CATSDPRGPLNTEAFF. The DNA of the CDR3 is TGTGCCACCAGTGATCCCAGGGGGCCCCTAAACACTGAAGCTTTCTTT.

The CDR3, as DNA: TGTGCCAGTAGTATAGCTGGGACCCTAGCGGGAGTGAATGAGCAGTTCTTC. This encodes CASSIAGTLAGVNEQFF. The chain joins TRBV19 to TRBJ2-1; 10 bases agree with TRBD2. Germline V gene data show CDR1 as LNHDA and CDR2 as SQIVND (reference sequence). The junction had 10 bases not matched to a gene; V was cut back by 1 base and J by 7 bases. The CDR3 spans 17 residues.

The gene calls are TRBV4-2 and TRBJ2-1; 11 bases agree with TRBD2. This CDR3 has 18 residues. Germline CDR1 and CDR2: LGHNA and YNFKEQ. The trim removed 0 bases at V and 7 bases at J, leaving 11 bases unmatched. The CDR3 spells CASSQEGRWVAGGNEQFF. The CDR3 DNA reads TGTGCCAGCAGCCAAGAAGGTAGATGGGTAGCGGGAGGGAATGAGCAGTTCTTC.

The V call is TRBV5-6, the J call TRBJ1-5, with D perhaps TRBD1 (5 bases). The germline V gene has CDR1 SGHDT and CDR2 YYEEEE. V was trimmed by 4 bases and J by 4 bases, leaving 15 bases between them. The CDR3 is made up of 15 amino acids. The CDR3 region has the DNA TGTGCCAGCAGCGCCGGGGGGTCCTTAAATCAGCCCCAGCATTTT. This translates into CASSAGGSLNQPQHF. Combining the CDR3 with reference TRBV5-6 and TRBJ1-5 gives the whole variable domain DAGVTQSPTHLIKTRGQQVTLRCSPKSGHDTVSWYQQALGQGPQFIFQYYEEEERQRGNFPDRFSGHQFPNYSSELNVNALLLGDSALYLCASSAGGSLNQPQHFGDGTRLSIL.

This clonotype was counted between two and nine times. The chain uses TRBV7-9 and TRBJ2-7; 8 bases are shared with TRBD2. The CDR3 has 14 residues. Germline V CDR1 and CDR2: SEHNR, FQNEAQ (reference sequence). The ends lost 2 bases at V and 6 bases at J; junction bases unmatched: 6. The CDR3: CASSLSGSFIEQYF. DNA of the CDR3: TGTGCCAGCAGCTTAAGCGGGAGTTTTATCGAGCAGTACTTC.